The rows below give T cell receptor beta chains drawn from one sample of a study of regulatory T cells in long-lasting Graves disease. Via MiXCR, TCRdb re-called the multiplex PCR reads, giving one row per CDR3 protein. Of some 200,000 distinct CDR3 sequences in the sample, around 20% are singletons; the top ten hold about 12%. The same specimen was also included in a second study, on T cells in Graves' hyperthyroidism and ophthalmopathy.

The material was peripheral blood mononuclear cells (PBMCs), obtained at new diagnosis, from a patient treated with antithyroid drugs. The origin of the receptors is a woman aged 25 to 39 with Graves disease. Each CDR3 is given with its conserved first and last residue. The order of the fields is J gene, V gene, CDR3 protein.

>TRBJ2-2|TRBV12-3/TRBV12-4
CASSTTGGVGELFF
>TRBJ1-6|TRBV29-1
CSAHPDRGKNSPLHF
>TRBJ1-4|TRBV2
CASSGDPNEKLFF
>TRBJ2-1|TRBV11-3
CASSTQGKVSNEQFF
>TRBJ1-6|TRBV6-1
CASSDERDRVRNSPLHF
>TRBJ2-6|TRBV2
CASSATGFGANVLTF
>TRBJ2-3|TRBV27
CASSLSRPLDTQYF
>TRBJ1-3|TRBV18
CASSPQGRGQSSGNTIYF
>TRBJ1-3|TRBV6-2/TRBV6-3
CASSFNSGNTIYF
>TRBJ2-1|TRBV3-1
CASSQLAGGWNEQFF
>TRBJ2-7|TRBV6-2/TRBV6-3
CASRDIPGQRPYEQYF
>TRBJ1-5|TRBV6-2/TRBV6-3
CASSYIRRDGSVQPQHF
>TRBJ2-3|TRBV19
CASNPRPGTDTQYF
>TRBJ1-5|TRBV28
CASSLGGERNQPQHF
>TRBJ1-2|TRBV19
CACLGQAFYGYTF
>TRBJ1-5|TRBV7-2
CASSLALNQPQHF